This TCR beta chain derives from a study of blood T cell repertoires in COVID-19. About the study: In each case, the material was cDNA or gDNA derived from T cells, B-cell-depleted T cells, or PBMCs.

TCRdb keeps only in-frame clones here, not all; method: immunoSEQ multiplex PCR. Of some 400,000 clones detected, around 87% appear once; the ten largest clones hold 2.3%. V lost 3 bases and J 13 bases, leaving 11 bases between the germline ends. The CDR3 sequence is 12 residues long. Germline CDR1 is SGHRS and CDR2 is YFSETQ. A Seattle source enrolled patients during active infection and followed them longitudinally. The sample taken for sequencing was peripheral blood. The chain recombines TRBV5-1 with TRBJ1-6; possible D gene TRBD1, 6 bases. This TCR came from a woman aged 60-75 years with COVID-19, enrolled during active disease. The CDR3: CASSSDRLPLHF. The CDR3 DNA reads TGCGCCAGCAGCTCCGACAGGCTTCCCCTCCACTTT.